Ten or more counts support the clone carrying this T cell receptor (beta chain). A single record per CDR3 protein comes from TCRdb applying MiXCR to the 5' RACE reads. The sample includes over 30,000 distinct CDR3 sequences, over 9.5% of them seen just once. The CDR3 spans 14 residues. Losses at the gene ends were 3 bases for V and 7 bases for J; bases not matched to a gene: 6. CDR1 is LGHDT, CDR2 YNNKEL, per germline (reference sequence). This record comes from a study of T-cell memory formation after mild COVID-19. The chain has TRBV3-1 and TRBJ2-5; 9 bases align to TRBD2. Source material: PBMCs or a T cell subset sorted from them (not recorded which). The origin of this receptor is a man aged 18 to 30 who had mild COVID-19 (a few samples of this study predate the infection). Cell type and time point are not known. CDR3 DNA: TGTGCCAGCAGCCAGCGGGGAGCGGGGGGGACCCAGTACTTC. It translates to CASSQRGAGGTQYF.